Below, 5 T cell receptor beta chains from the same sample are listed, as sequenced in a study of blood T cell repertoires in COVID-19 (dated by TCRdb to about 2020). Library preparation was by the immunoSEQ multiplex PCR assay. Here the immuneACCESS table is served through TCRdb, limited to in-frame sequences with V and J called. Missing clones are a known gap in these copies; in checked studies unresolved V genes cover under half, and the rest lacks a known reason. For this sample there are some 270,000 clones; 84% appear just once. The top ten clonotypes cover less than 2% of the sample. Source material: peripheral blood. All receptors come from a woman in her 40s who had recovered from COVID-19.

The chain has TRBV5-4 and TRBJ1-4, with 7 bases fitting TRBD1. Germline V gene data show CDR1 as SGHNT and CDR2 as YYREEE (reference sequence). Trimming cost V 5 bases and J 7 bases; bases outside gene matches: 8. The CDR3 contains 14 residues. The CDR3 DNA follows: TGTGCCAGCAGTATGACAGGGAAGAGTGAAAAACTGTTTTTT. Translated, it gives CASSMTGKSEKLFF.

This clone has more than one count but fewer than ten. This chain links TRBV5-1 with TRBJ1-4, with D hard to call. V lost 1 base to trimming and J lost 8 bases, with 15 bases between them. The germline gives CDR1 SGHRS, CDR2 YFSETQ. The CDR3 length is 15 residues. The DNA for the CDR3 is TGCGCCAGCAGCTTGTCAGGCACCGAAGGAGAAAAACTGTTTTTT. This translates into CASSLSGTEGEKLFF.

The chain uses TRBV6-5 and TRBJ1-1; 10 positions match TRBD1. V lost 6 bases, J lost 12 bases, and 10 bases stayed unmatched. This CDR3 region has 13 residues. Germline-derived CDR1 and CDR2 are MNHEY and SVGAGI. CDR3 loop: CASSDRGLKASFF. The CDR3 DNA is TGTGCCAGCAGCGACAGGGGGCTAAAGGCATCTTTCTTT.

This chain links TRBV11-2 with TRBJ2-5, with 8 positions matching TRBD1. V was pared by 3 bases and J by 5 bases, with 8 bases of the junction left unmatched. Germline CDR1 SGHAT, CDR2 FQNNGV. This CDR3 region has 15 residues. The CDR3 region is CASSFNPGGGETQYF. CDR3 DNA: TGTGCCAGCAGCTTCAATCCAGGGGGCGGGGAGACCCAGTACTTC.

The CDR3 nucleotides read TGCGCCAGCAGCCCTCTACTAGCGGGGGAACCACACGATACGCAGTATTTT. The encoded protein is CASSPLLAGEPHDTQYF. The J gene is TRBJ2-3, the V gene TRBV4-1; TRBD2 matches at 11 bases. The V gene end was trimmed by 4 bases and the J gene end by 6 bases; junction bases not matched to a gene: 12. The CDR3 is 17 residues long. Germline-derived CDR1 and CDR2 are MGHRA and YSYEKL.